The 25 T cell receptor beta chains below all came from one sample that was sequenced in a study of cytomegalovirus exposure and HLA in healthy donors (TCRdb year 2017). The library was prepared using the immunoSEQ multiplex PCR assay. The source is immuneACCESS, and TCRdb retained only in-frame sequences with V and J called. Part of the clones is not carried over; for the studies checked, unresolved V genes explain less than half of this, and the remainder is unexplained. The sample contains approximately 76,000 clones, less than 95% of them found a single time. About 3.6% of the sample belongs to the ten largest clones. Sequencing was done on a sample of PBMCs. The receptors shown here come from a woman younger than 35 in good health and CMV-seropositive.

V is TRBV7-9 and J is TRBJ2-7; D is perhaps TRBD1 (6 bases). The germline CDR1 and CDR2 sequences are SEHNR and FQNEAQ (reference sequence). Trimming removed 5 bases from V and 2 bases from J, with 13 bases in between. The CDR3 totals 14 residues. CDR3: CASSARTATYEQYF. CDR3 coding DNA: TGTGCCAGCAGCGCTCGGACAGCGACCTACGAGCAGTACTTC.

The V and J genes are TRBV11-2 and TRBJ1-1; D gene unclear. The germline V gene encodes CDR1 SGHAT and CDR2 FQNNGV. The CDR3 consists of 15 residues. V gave up 4 bases and J gave up 5 bases, with 17 bases separating them. The CDR3, as DNA: TGTGCCAGCAGCTCCAATCCGGCCGCAGGTACTGAAGCTTTCTTT. It codes for CASSSNPAAGTEAFF.

The J gene is TRBJ2-3, the V gene TRBV7-8, with D hard to call. Germline V gene data show CDR1 as SGHVS and CDR2 as FQNEAQ. The CDR3 has 14 amino acids. V lost 5 bases, J lost 0 bases, and 9 bases lay in between. The CDR3 reads CASSPMTSTDTQYF. As DNA, the CDR3 is TGTGCCAGCAGCCCCATGACTAGCACAGATACGCAGTATTTT. Full variable domain (missing parts from reference TRBV7-8 and TRBJ2-3): GAGVSQSPRYKVAKRGQDVALRCDPISGHVSLFWYQQALGQGPEFLTYFQNEAQLDKSGLPSDRFFAERPEGSVSTLKIQRTQQEDSAVYLCASSPMTSTDTQYFGPGTRLTVL.

The chain couples TRBV11-3 to TRBJ2-4; TRBD2 agrees at 11 bases. The junction had 4 bases not matched to a gene; V was cut back by 5 bases and J by 4 bases. Germline loops: CDR1 SGHNT, CDR2 YENEEA. The CDR3 loop spans 15 amino acids. CDR3 region: CASSTLAGGKNIQYF. CDR3 DNA: TGTGCCAGCAGCACTTTAGCGGGGGGGAAAAACATTCAGTACTTC.

The chain employs TRBV4-3 and TRBJ1-2; D might be TRBD1 (5 bases). With 3 bases removed from V and 2 bases from J, the gap between germline ends came to 13 bases. CDR3 size: 15 residues. Germline lookup yields CDR1 LGHNA and CDR2 YSLEER. The CDR3 nucleotides read TGCGCCAGCAGCCAGGGCCCACAGGTGAACTATGGCTACACCTTC. Residues: CASSQGPQVNYGYTF.

The rearrangement uses TRBV5-1 and TRBJ2-1, with 8 bases aligning to TRBD2. Per the germline V gene, CDR1 is SGHRS and CDR2 is YFSETQ. This CDR3 region has 16 residues. Unmatched junction bases numbered 4, after V lost 0 bases and J lost 2 bases. The CDR3 sequence is CASSLVGGAAYNEQFF. CDR3 in DNA: TGCGCCAGCAGCTTGGTCGGGGGGGCGGCCTACAATGAGCAGTTCTTC.

This sequence joins TRBV4-3 and TRBJ1-4, with 9 bases fitting TRBD1. The CDR3 length is 16 residues. The V and J ends lost 0 bases and 7 bases, in that order; junction bases with no gene match: 6. Germline assignment: CDR1 LGHNA and CDR2 YSLEER. The DNA for the CDR3 is TGCGCCAGCAGCCAAGATTTGGACAGGGGAAGTGAAAAACTGTTTTTT. Translation: CASSQDLDRGSEKLFF.

The V and J genes are TRBV9 and TRBJ2-7; 8 bases align to TRBD1. Germline CDR1 and CDR2: SGDLS and YYNGEE. V was clipped by 3 bases and J by 2 bases; unmatched bases: 4. This CDR3 region has 14 residues. The CDR3 sequence is CASSEQGGTYEQYF. CDR3 coding DNA: TGTGCCAGCAGCGAACAGGGGGGAACCTACGAGCAGTACTTC.

The chain carries TRBV6-6 and TRBJ2-7, with a possible D match to TRBD1 (5 bases). The V and J ends lost 0 bases and 2 bases respectively, with 5 bases between them. Germline CDR1 reads MNHNY; CDR2 reads SVGAGI (reference sequence). The CDR3 has 13 residues. CDR3 region: CASSYSDTYEQYF. Here the CDR3 DNA reads TGTGCCAGCAGTTACTCGGACACCTACGAGCAGTACTTC.

The chain joins TRBV27 to TRBJ2-7; TRBD1 might be the D (8 bases). Per the germline V gene, CDR1 is MNHEY and CDR2 is SMNVEV (reference sequence). CDR3 length equals 14 residues. Trimming left V 3 bases short and J 4 bases short, with 13 bases between. CDR3 DNA sequence: TGTGCCAGCAGTTTTACAGGGGGAGGGTACGAGCAGTACTTC. Its translation is CASSFTGGGYEQYF.

This chain joins TRBV15 and TRBJ2-7, with 10 bases matching TRBD1. The germline gives CDR1 LNHNV, CDR2 YYDKDF (reference sequence). The V gene end was trimmed by 1 base and the J gene end by 0 bases; junction bases not matched to a gene: 3. This CDR3 comprises 16 residues. The CDR3 DNA reads TGTGCCACCAGCAGAGGCCGGGACAGGGGCTCCTACGAGCAGTACTTC. Amino acids: CATSRGRDRGSYEQYF.

The CDR3 DNA sequence: TGTGCCAGCAGCTCCGGGACTAGCGGGGGGGATACGCAGTATTTT. It is translated as CASSSGTSGGDTQYF. V is TRBV7-6 and J is TRBJ2-3, with 15 bases identical to TRBD2. This CDR3 comprises 15 residues. The germline gives CDR1 SGHVS, CDR2 FNYEAQ. J was trimmed by 6 bases and V by 4 bases; bases with no gene match: 2.

CDR3 coding DNA: TGTGCCAGCAGCCCGGGACACGCAAACTACGAGCAGTACTTC. This gives the protein CASSPGHANYEQYF. V is TRBV7-6 and J is TRBJ2-7; D may be TRBD1 (6 bases). Deletions cut 5 bases from V and 3 bases from J, with 14 bases between. Germline V lookup: CDR1 SGHVS, CDR2 FNYEAQ. This CDR3 has 14 amino acids.

The V and J genes are TRBV28 and TRBJ1-5, with D possibly matching TRBD1 (5 bases). From germline, CDR1 is MDHEN and CDR2 SYDVKM. The V and J ends lost 6 bases and 8 bases respectively, with 20 bases between them. The CDR3 totals 15 residues. The chain's CDR3 is CASSPGHRYAKPQHF. The CDR3 DNA reads TGTGCCAGCAGCCCTGGACATCGGTATGCGAAGCCCCAGCATTTT.

The chain carries TRBV5-8 and TRBJ2-1, with TRBD1 matching over 7 bases. V gave up 0 bases and J gave up 2 bases; unmatched junction bases: 2. The germline V gene has CDR1 SGHTS and CDR2 YDEGEE. This CDR3 comprises 15 residues. The CDR3 loop reads CASSLGQGTYNEQFF. The CDR3, as DNA: TGTGCCAGCAGCTTGGGACAGGGAACCTACAATGAGCAGTTCTTC.

This chain joins TRBV9 and TRBJ2-1, with a weak D call TRBD2 (6 bases). This CDR3 contains 14 residues. In germline, CDR1 is SGDLS, CDR2 YYNGEE. The V gene lost 4 bases and the J gene lost 9 bases, with 17 bases spanning the gap. CDR3 protein: CASSPHPEGGEQFF. The DNA of the CDR3 is TGTGCCAGCAGCCCTCACCCGGAGGGCGGTGAGCAGTTCTTC.

The chain has TRBV27 and TRBJ1-1; 7 nucleotides agree with TRBD1. The CDR3 consists of 14 residues. V lost 2 bases, J lost 1 base, and 1 base stayed unmatched. Germline V gene data show CDR1 as MNHEY and CDR2 as SMNVEV (reference sequence). CDR3 sequence (DNA): TGTGCCAGCAGTTTAACAGGGGAGAACACTGAAGCTTTCTTT. This encodes CASSLTGENTEAFF.

The J gene is TRBJ2-7, the V gene TRBV7-3; D is perhaps TRBD1 (5 bases). V was trimmed by 1 base and J by 4 bases, leaving 23 bases between them. Germline-derived CDR1 and CDR2 are SGHTA and FQGTGA. The CDR3 sequence is 18 residues long. CDR3 residues: CASSLIIGLKGPGYEQYF. The CDR3 DNA follows: TGTGCCAGCAGCTTAATTATCGGGCTCAAGGGCCCAGGGTACGAGCAGTACTTC.

The genes are TRBV2 and TRBJ2-5, with TRBD2 matching over 8 bases. V dropped 6 bases and J dropped 3; count of bases not matched to a gene: 18. Germline V gives CDR1 SNHLY, CDR2 FYNNEI. The CDR3 extends over 18 amino acids. This CDR3 reads CASRVTFLRGAKKETQYF. The DNA of the CDR3 is TGTGCCAGCAGAGTGACATTCCTGCGGGGGGCGAAAAAAGAGACCCAGTACTTC.

The rearrangement uses TRBV27 and TRBJ2-3; 8 nucleotides match TRBD2. CDR1 MNHEY and CDR2 SMNVEV come from the germline V gene (reference sequence). The CDR3 has 14 residues. The J segment lost 0 bases and the V segment lost 6 bases, leaving 2 bases of the junction unmatched. This chain's CDR3 is CASRLAASTDTQYF. CDR3 DNA sequence: TGTGCCAGCAGACTAGCGGCAAGCACAGATACGCAGTATTTT.

This chain links TRBV4-1 with TRBJ2-1; D remains unclear. This CDR3 comprises 15 residues. Trimming pared 0 bases from V and 0 bases from J, leaving 6 bases between. In germline, CDR1 is MGHRA, CDR2 YSYEKL. CDR3: CASSQDRFSYNEQFF. The CDR3 region has the DNA TGCGCCAGCAGCCAAGACAGGTTCTCCTACAATGAGCAGTTCTTC.

The chain uses TRBV9 and TRBJ2-7, with 9 bases identical to TRBD2. The CDR3 loop spans 14 amino acids. The V segment lost 3 bases and the J segment 0 bases; nucleotides outside the gene matches: 1. CDR1 is SGDLS, CDR2 YYNGEE, per germline. In DNA form, the CDR3 reads TGTGCCAGCAGCGGGACTAGCGCCTCCTACGAGCAGTACTTC. Its translation: CASSGTSASYEQYF.

The J gene is TRBJ1-6, the V gene TRBV10-3, with D possibly being TRBD1 (5 bases). The germline V and J ends were trimmed by 0 bases and 10 bases, with 10 bases remaining between them. Germline CDR1 ENHRY, CDR2 SYGVKD. This CDR3 region has 14 residues. The CDR3 is CAISESTEPSPLHF. The CDR3 DNA reads as TGTGCCATCAGTGAGTCGACAGAACCGTCACCCCTCCACTTT.

Of note for this clone: The sample holds other DNA sequences that translate to the same CDR3. The CDR3, as DNA: TGTGCCAGCAGTGATGCGGGAGCTGGGGCCAACGTCCTGACTTTC. This translates into CASSDAGAGANVLTF. The rearrangement joins TRBV25-1 to TRBJ2-6, with 7 bases lining up with TRBD2. V was clipped by 3 bases and J by 2 bases; unmatched bases: 1. Germline CDR1 reads MGHDK; CDR2 reads SYGVNS. The CDR3 contains 15 residues. Drawing the rest from reference TRBV25-1 and TRBJ2-6, the complete variable domain is EADIYQTPRYLVIGTGKKITLECSQTMGHDKMYWYQQDPGMELHLIHYSYGVNSTEKGDLSSESTVSRIRTEHFPLTLESARPSHTSQYLCASSDAGAGANVLTFGAGSRLTVL.

The rearrangement uses TRBV4-3 and TRBJ2-1, with 13 bases that match TRBD2. This CDR3 region has 17 residues. The germline CDR1 and CDR2 sequences are LGHNA and YSLEER. The J segment lost 3 bases and the V segment lost 4 bases, leaving 6 bases of the junction unmatched. CDR3 region: CASSRRLAGGNYNEQFF. The CDR3 nucleotides read TGCGCCAGCAGCCGTCGACTAGCGGGAGGTAACTACAATGAGCAGTTCTTC.